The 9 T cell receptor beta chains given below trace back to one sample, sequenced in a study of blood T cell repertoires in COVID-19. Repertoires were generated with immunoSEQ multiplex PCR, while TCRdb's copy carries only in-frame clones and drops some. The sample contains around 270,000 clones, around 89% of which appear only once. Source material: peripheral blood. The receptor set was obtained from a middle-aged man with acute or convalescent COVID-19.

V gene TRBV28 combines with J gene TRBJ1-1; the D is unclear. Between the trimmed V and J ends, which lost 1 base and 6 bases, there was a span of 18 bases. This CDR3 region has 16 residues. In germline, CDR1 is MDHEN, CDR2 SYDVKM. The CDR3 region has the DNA TGTGCCAGCAGTTTATCTCTTCGAGGGCCGCTCGCTGAAGCTTTCTTT. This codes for CASSLSLRGPLAEAFF. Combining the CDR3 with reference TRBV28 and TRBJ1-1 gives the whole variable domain DVKVTQSSRYLVKRTGEKVFLECVQDMDHENMFWYRQDPGLGLRLIYFSYDVKMKEKGDIPEGYSVSREKKERFSLILESASTNQTSMYLCASSLSLRGPLAEAFFGQGTRLTVV.

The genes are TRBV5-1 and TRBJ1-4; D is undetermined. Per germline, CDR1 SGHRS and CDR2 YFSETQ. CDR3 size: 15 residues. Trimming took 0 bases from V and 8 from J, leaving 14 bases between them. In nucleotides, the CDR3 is TGCGCCAGCAGCTTGGAGGCCTCGGAGGAGGAAAAACTGTTTTTT. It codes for CASSLEASEEEKLFF. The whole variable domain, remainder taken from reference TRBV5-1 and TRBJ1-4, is KAGVTQTPRYLIKTRGQQVTLSCSPISGHRSVSWYQQTPGQGLQFLFEYFSETQRNKGNFPGRFSGRQFSNSRSEMNVSTLELGDSALYLCASSLEASEEEKLFFGSGTQLSVL.

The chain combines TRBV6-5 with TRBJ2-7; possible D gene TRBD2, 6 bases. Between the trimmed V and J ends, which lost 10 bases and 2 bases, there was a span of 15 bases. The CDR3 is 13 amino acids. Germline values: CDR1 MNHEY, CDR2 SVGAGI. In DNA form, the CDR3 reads TGTGCCACCCTGGTTTCGGGGGCCTACGAGCAGTACTTC. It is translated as CATLVSGAYEQYF.

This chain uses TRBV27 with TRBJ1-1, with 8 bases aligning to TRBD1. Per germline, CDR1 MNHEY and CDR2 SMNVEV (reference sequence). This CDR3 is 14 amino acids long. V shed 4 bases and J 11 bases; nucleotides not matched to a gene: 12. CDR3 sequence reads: CASSYAGQAARAFF. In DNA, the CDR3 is TGTGCCAGCAGTTACGCGGGACAGGCCGCACGGGCTTTCTTT.

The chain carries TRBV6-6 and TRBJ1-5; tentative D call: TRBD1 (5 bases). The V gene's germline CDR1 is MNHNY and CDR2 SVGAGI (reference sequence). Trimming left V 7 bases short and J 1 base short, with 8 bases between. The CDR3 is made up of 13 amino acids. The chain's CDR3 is CASIGGSNQPQHF. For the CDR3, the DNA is TGTGCCAGCATCGGGGGGAGCAATCAGCCCCAGCATTTT.

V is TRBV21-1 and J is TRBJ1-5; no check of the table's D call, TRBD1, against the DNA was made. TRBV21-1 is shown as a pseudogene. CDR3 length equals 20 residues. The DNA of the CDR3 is TGTGCCAGCTATTCCCGGGACAGGGTTAGGGATAGAACTAGCAATCAGCCCCAGCATTTT. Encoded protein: CASYSRDRVRDRTSNQPQHF.

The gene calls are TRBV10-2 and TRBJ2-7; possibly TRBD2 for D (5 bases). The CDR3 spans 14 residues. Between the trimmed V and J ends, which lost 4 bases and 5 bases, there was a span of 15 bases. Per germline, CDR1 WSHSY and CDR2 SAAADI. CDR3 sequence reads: CASSGTPGLDEQYF. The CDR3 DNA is TGCGCCAGCAGTGGGACTCCAGGACTTGACGAGCAGTACTTC.

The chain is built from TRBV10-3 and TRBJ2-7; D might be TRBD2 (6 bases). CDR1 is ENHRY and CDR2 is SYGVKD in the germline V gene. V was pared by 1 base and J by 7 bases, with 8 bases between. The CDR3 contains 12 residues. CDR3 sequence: CAISELAGEQYF. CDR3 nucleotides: TGTGCCATCAGTGAGTTGGCGGGGGAGCAGTACTTC.

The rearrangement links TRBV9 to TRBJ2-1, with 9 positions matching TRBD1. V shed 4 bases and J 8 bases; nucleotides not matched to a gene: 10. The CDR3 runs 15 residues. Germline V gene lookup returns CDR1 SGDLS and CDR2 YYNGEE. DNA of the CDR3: TGTGCCAGCAGCTTATCGGACAGGGGACACGATGAGCAGTTCTTC. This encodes CASSLSDRGHDEQFF.